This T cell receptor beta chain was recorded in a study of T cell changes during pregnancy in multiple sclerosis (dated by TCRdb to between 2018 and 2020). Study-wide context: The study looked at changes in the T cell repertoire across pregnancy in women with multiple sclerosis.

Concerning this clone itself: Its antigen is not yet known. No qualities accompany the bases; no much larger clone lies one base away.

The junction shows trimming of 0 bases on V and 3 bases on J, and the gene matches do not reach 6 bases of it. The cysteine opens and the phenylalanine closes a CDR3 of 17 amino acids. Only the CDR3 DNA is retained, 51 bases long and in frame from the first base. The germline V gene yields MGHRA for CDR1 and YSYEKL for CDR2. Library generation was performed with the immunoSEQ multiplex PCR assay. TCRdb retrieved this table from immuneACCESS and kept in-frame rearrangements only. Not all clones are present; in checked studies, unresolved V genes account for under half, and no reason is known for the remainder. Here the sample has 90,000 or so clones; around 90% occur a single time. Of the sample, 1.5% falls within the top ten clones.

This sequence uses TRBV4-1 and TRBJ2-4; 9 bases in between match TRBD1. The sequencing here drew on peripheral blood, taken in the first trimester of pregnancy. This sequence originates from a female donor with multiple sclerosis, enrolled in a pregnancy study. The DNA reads TGCGCCAGCAGCCAAGATAGGACAGGGGCGAACAAAAACATTCAGTACTTC. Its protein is CASSQDRTGANKNIQYF.